This TCR beta chain comes out of a study of blood T cell repertoires in COVID-19. Study details: Whether acute or convalescent, the COVID-19 samples came from the United States, Italy and Spain. Sources were T cells, B-cell-depleted T cells, or PBMCs; the material itself was cDNA or gDNA.

In the original processing: Nucleated cell number was recorded as an estimate derived from reference gene primer amplification. Profiled with immunoSEQ multiplex PCR; TCRdb holds only in-frame clones, not every one. V and J calls and clone size are those listed in that table; D and trimming were worked out from the DNA. Seen here are 88,000 or so clones, about 88% observed once, and the top ten hold roughly 6.5%. V lost 5 bases and J 1 base, leaving 14 bases between the germline ends. This CDR3 comprises 15 residues. CDR1 SGHAT and CDR2 FQNNGV come from the germline V gene. Sequencing was done on a sample of peripheral blood. The TCR was taken from a man aged 55 to 70 with acute or convalescent COVID-19. The chain carries TRBV11-2 and TRBJ1-1; D uncertain. CDR3 residues: CASSLAVSWNTEAFF. DNA for the CDR3: TGTGCCAGCAGCCTAGCTGTGTCGTGGAACACTGAAGCTTTCTTT.